A single sample gave rise to the 17 T cell receptor beta chains below, sequenced in a study of blood T cell repertoires in COVID-19. Repertoires were generated with immunoSEQ multiplex PCR, while TCRdb's copy carries only in-frame clones and drops some. This sample carries roughly 300,000 clones, 80% to 90% of them seen once, and the ten largest clones take 7.8%. The sample taken for sequencing was peripheral blood. The origin of the receptors is a woman in her forties or fifties who had recovered from COVID-19.

The CDR3 here is CASSYQGDTEAFF. CDR3 nucleotides: TGTGCCAGCAGCTACCAGGGTGACACTGAAGCTTTCTTT. The chain uses TRBV7-8 and TRBJ1-1, with D perhaps matching TRBD1 (5 bases). The germline gives CDR1 SGHVS, CDR2 FQNEAQ. Trimming removed 4 bases from V and 3 bases from J, with 9 bases in between. This CDR3 spans 13 amino acids.

The CDR3 DNA reads TGTGCCAGCACTCTAAGCGGGCGCCAAGAGACCCAGTACTTC. Translation gives CASTLSGRQETQYF. V usage is TRBV28 and J usage is TRBJ2-5; tentative D call: TRBD2 (6 bases). The CDR3 is made up of 14 amino acids. Germline V gene lookup returns CDR1 MDHEN and CDR2 SYDVKM. Trimming pared 7 bases from V and 1 base from J, leaving 13 bases between.

The rearrangement links TRBV23-1 to TRBJ2-5; weak D call: TRBD2 (6 bases). TRBV23-1 is an ORF; its function is uncertain. This CDR3 spans 14 amino acids. Trimming removed 3 bases at V and 3 bases at J, with 11 bases between. CDR3 bases: TGCGCCAGCAGTCAGATGGCGGGGAAAGAGACCCAGTACTTC. Its translation: CASSQMAGKETQYF.

This chain links TRBV19 with TRBJ2-1; D is possibly TRBD1 (5 bases). This CDR3 spans 15 amino acids. V was cut by 3 bases and J by 2 bases, with 11 bases left in between. CDR1 LNHDA and CDR2 SQIVND come from the germline V gene (reference sequence). CDR3 amino acids: CASSIDSQPYNEQFF. CDR3 nucleotides: TGTGCCAGTAGTATCGACAGTCAGCCCTACAATGAGCAGTTCTTC.

The chain joins TRBV5-6 to TRBJ2-1, with 9 bases that match TRBD2. Trimming at V came to 2 bases and at J to 8 bases, leaving 8 bases not matched to a gene. From germline, CDR1 is SGHDT and CDR2 YYEEEE. There are 15 residues in the CDR3. The CDR3 loop reads CASSFPAGGLDEQFF. The CDR3 DNA sequence: TGTGCCAGCAGCTTCCCTGCGGGAGGGCTGGATGAGCAGTTCTTC.

The V call is TRBV14, the J call TRBJ2-2; maybe TRBD1 (5 bases). CDR1 and CDR2 (germline): SGHDN, FVKESK. V dropped 4 bases and J dropped 1 base, with 10 bases sitting between them. CDR3 length: 15 amino acids. CDR3 in DNA: TGTGCCAGCAGCCTATATACAGGGAACACCGGGGAGCTGTTTTTT. Its translation: CASSLYTGNTGELFF.

The rearrangement joins TRBV6-5 to TRBJ2-3; 7 bases align to TRBD1. The CDR3 length is 14 residues. V dropped 6 bases and J dropped 6; count of bases not matched to a gene: 9. CDR1 MNHEY and CDR2 SVGAGI come from the germline V gene. For the CDR3, the DNA is TGTGCCAGCAGCCAGACAGGGTCAGCGGATACGCAGTATTTT. Translation gives CASSQTGSADTQYF.

This sequence joins TRBV11-2 and TRBJ2-1; 12 bases agree with TRBD2. After removal of 0 bases from V and 9 bases from J, the junction contained 6 bases not matched to a gene. CDR1 and CDR2 (germline): SGHAT, FQNNGV. This CDR3 is built from 16 residues. The CDR3 DNA follows: TGTGCCAGCAGCTTAGAGAGACTAGCGGGAGAAGGTGAGCAGTTCTTC. As protein: CASSLERLAGEGEQFF. The entire variable domain, with the rest obtained from reference TRBV11-2 and TRBJ2-1, is as follows: EAGVAQSPRYKIIEKRQSVAFWCNPISGHATLYWYQQILGQGPKLLIQFQNNGVVDDSQLPKDRFSAERLKGVDSTLKIQPAKLEDSAVYLCASSLERLAGEGEQFFGPGTRLTVL.

This sequence joins TRBV2 and TRBJ2-3; 10 positions agree with TRBD2. Looked up from germline, CDR1 is SNHLY and CDR2 is FYNNEI. Trimming took 7 bases from V and 5 from J; bases not matched to a gene: 6. The CDR3 is made up of 14 amino acids. This CDR3 reads CASKSGGAGDTQYF. The CDR3 nucleotides are TGTGCCAGCAAAAGCGGGGGGGCAGGAGATACGCAGTATTTT.

The sample holds many counts of this clone. The CDR3 DNA sequence: TGTGCCAGCAGCCAAGAAGGACAGGGGGCTATTCAGCCCCAGCATTTT. It is translated as CASSQEGQGAIQPQHF. The chain recombines TRBV4-2 with TRBJ1-5; 11 positions agree with TRBD1. Germline V CDR1 and CDR2: LGHNA, YNFKEQ. CDR3 size: 16 residues. V shed 0 bases and J 6 bases; nucleotides not matched to a gene: 4.

This clone was seen many times. V gene TRBV14 combines with J gene TRBJ1-2; 7 bases match TRBD1. With 3 bases clipped from V and 7 bases from J, the junction kept 5 bases outside the gene matches. The CDR3 extends over 13 amino acids. CDR1 is SGHDN and CDR2 is FVKESK in the germline V gene. The CDR3 coding sequence is TGTGCCAGCAGCCAGCAGGGGGGCACTGGCTACACCTTC. Translation: CASSQQGGTGYTF.

The chain combines TRBV3-1 (or the pseudogene TRBV3-2) with TRBJ2-3, with 14 bases identical to TRBD2. Germline CDR1 reads LGHDT; CDR2 reads YNNKEL (reference sequence). J lost 5 bases, V lost 5 bases, and 3 bases had no gene match. CDR3 size: 15 residues. The CDR3 protein is CASSKTSGRGDTQYF. CDR3 in DNA: TGTGCCAGCAGCAAGACTAGCGGGAGGGGAGATACGCAGTATTTT.

V gene TRBV19 combines with J gene TRBJ1-1, with D perhaps TRBD1 (6 bases). V lost 2 bases and J 2 bases, leaving 12 bases between the germline ends. CDR1 is LNHDA and CDR2 is SQIVND in the germline V gene (reference sequence). The CDR3 sequence is 15 residues long. CDR3 coding DNA: TGTGCCAGTAGTATAACAGGGTCTTTAAACACTGAAGCTTTCTTT. Its translation is CASSITGSLNTEAFF.

The chain joins TRBV7-9 to TRBJ1-2; D uncertain. Trimming cost V 2 bases and J 8 bases, with 15 bases left between them. This CDR3 has 14 amino acids. The germline V gene encodes CDR1 SEHNR and CDR2 FQNEAQ (reference sequence). The CDR3 region has the DNA TGTGCCAGCAGCTTATCTGGAATAGGAGGCGGCTACACCTTC. This encodes CASSLSGIGGGYTF.

The chain joins TRBV5-1 to TRBJ2-5, with D perhaps TRBD2 (6 bases). Trimming shortened V by 5 bases and J by 2 bases, and 10 bases separated the two germline ends. CDR3 size: 13 residues. CDR1 SGHRS and CDR2 YFSETQ come from the germline V gene. This chain's CDR3 is CASRNAGQETQYF. CDR3 bases: TGCGCCAGCAGGAACGCGGGACAAGAGACCCAGTACTTC.

The chain has TRBV5-4 and TRBJ2-3; 7 bases match TRBD2. V was pared by 9 bases and J by 2 bases, with 9 bases of the junction left unmatched. The germline V gene encodes CDR1 SGHNT and CDR2 YYREEE (reference sequence). CDR3 size: 14 residues. Here the CDR3 reads CATRTGLSTDTQYF. CDR3 in DNA: TGTGCCACCAGAACGGGACTATCCACAGATACGCAGTATTTT.

CDR3 residues: CASSPGGGSQYF. The CDR3 bases are TGTGCCAGCAGCCCCGGGGGAGGTTCGCAGTATTTT. The genes are TRBV7-9 and TRBJ2-3, with D possibly being TRBD2 (6 bases). CDR1 is SEHNR, CDR2 FQNEAQ, per germline (reference sequence). Trimming pared 5 bases from V and 10 bases from J, leaving 13 bases between. The CDR3 sequence is 12 residues long.